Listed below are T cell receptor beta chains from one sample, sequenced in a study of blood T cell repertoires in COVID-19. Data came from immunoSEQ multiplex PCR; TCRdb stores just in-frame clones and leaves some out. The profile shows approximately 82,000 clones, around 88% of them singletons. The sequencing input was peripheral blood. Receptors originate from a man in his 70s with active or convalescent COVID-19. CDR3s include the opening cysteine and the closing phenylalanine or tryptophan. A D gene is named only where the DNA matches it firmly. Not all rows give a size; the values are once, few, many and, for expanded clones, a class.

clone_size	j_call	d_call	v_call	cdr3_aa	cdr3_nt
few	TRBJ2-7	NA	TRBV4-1	CASSRATGYEQYF	TGCGCCAGCAGCCGCGCCACAGGCTACGAGCAGTACTTC
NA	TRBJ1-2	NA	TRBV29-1	CSVEDPRVQGYTF	TGCAGCGTTGAAGATCCCAGGGTCCAAGGCTACACCTTC
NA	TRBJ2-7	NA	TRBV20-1	CSASPQGYSYEQYF	TGCAGTGCTAGTCCCCAGGGGTACTCCTACGAGCAGTACTTC
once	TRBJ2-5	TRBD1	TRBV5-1	CASSATGTGEETQYF	TGCGCCAGCAGCGCCACCGGGACAGGGGAAGAGACCCAGTACTTC
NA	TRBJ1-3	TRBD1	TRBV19	CASSTRQGGGNTIYF	TGTGCCAGTAGTACCCGACAGGGCGGAGGAAACACCATATATTTT
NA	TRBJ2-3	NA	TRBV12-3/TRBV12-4	CASSLGGADTQYF	TGTGCCAGCAGTTTAGGGGGCGCAGATACGCAGTATTTT
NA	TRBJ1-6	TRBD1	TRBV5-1	CASSLAGGNSPLHF	TGCGCCAGCAGCTTGGCAGGGGGGAATTCACCCCTCCACTTT
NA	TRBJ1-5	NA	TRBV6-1	CASTRSNQPQHF	TGTGCCAGCACCCGTAGCAATCAGCCCCAGCATTTT
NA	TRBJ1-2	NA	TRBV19	CASSILRIANYGYTF	TGTGCCAGTAGTATACTTAGAATCGCGAACTATGGCTACACCTTC
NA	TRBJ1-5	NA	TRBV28	CASSLLSQPQHF	TGTGCCAGCAGTTTATTGAGCCAGCCCCAGCATTTT
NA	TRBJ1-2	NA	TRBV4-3	CASSQDHTAYGYTF	TGCGCCAGCAGCCAAGACCATACAGCTTATGGCTACACCTTC